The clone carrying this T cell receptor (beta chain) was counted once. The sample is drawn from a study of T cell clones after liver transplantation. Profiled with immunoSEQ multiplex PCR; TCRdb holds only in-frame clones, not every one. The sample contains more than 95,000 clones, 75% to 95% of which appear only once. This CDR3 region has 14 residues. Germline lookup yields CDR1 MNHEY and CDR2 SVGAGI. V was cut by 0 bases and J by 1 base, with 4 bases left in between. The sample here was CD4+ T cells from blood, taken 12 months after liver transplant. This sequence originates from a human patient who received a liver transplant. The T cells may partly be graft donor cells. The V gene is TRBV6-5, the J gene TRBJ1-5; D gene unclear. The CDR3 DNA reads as TGTGCCAGCAGTTACTCTGTGAGCAATCAGCCCCAGCATTTT. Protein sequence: CASSYSVSNQPQHF.